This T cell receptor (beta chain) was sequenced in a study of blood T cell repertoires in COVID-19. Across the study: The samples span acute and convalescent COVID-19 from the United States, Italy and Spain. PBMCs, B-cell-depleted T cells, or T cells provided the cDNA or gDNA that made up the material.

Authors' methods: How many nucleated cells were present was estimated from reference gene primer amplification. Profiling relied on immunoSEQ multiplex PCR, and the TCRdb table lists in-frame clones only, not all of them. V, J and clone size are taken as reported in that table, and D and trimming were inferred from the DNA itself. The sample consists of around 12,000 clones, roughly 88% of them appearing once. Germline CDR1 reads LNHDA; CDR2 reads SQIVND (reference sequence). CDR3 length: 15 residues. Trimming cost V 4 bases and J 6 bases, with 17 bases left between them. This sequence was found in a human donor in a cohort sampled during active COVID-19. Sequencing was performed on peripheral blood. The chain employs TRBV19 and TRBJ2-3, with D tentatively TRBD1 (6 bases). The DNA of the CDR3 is TGTGCCAGTAGTAAGGGGGATTTGAGGTCGGATACGCAGTATTTT. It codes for CASSKGDLRSDTQYF. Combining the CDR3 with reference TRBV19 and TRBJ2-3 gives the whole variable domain DGGITQSPKYLFRKEGQNVTLSCEQNLNHDAMYWYRQDPGQGLRLIYYSQIVNDFQKGDIAEGYSVSREKKESFPLTVTSAQKNPTAFYLCASSKGDLRSDTQYFGPGTRLTVL.